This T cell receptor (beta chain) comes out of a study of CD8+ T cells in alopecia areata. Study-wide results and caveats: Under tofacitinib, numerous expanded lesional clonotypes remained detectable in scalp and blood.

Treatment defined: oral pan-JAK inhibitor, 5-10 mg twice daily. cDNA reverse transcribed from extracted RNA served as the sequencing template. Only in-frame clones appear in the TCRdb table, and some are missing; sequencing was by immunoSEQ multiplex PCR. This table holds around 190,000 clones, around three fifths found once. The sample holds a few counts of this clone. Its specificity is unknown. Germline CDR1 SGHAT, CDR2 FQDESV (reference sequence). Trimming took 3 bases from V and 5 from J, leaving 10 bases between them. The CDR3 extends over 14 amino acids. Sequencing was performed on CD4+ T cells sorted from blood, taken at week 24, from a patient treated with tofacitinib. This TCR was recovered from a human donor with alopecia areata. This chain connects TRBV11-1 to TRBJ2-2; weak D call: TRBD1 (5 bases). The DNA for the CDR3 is TGTGCCAGCAGCTTTGCCTCAGGGACCGGGGAGCTGTTTTTT. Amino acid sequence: CASSFASGTGELFF. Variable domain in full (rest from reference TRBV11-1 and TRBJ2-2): EAEVAQSPRYKITEKSQAVAFWCDPISGHATLYWYRQILGQGPELLVQFQDESVVDDSQLPKDRFSAERLKGVDSTLKIQPAELGDSAMYLCASSFASGTGELFFGEGSRLTVL.